Listed here are 28 T cell receptor beta chains from one sample, sequenced in a study of T-cell memory formation after mild COVID-19. Using its own MiXCR run on the 5' RACE reads, TCRdb lists one record per CDR3 protein. Of 250,000 or so distinct CDR3 sequences in the sample, about a sixth were seen once. The sequencing sample was made of PBMCs or a T cell subset sorted from them (not recorded which). The receptors originated from a young man who had mild COVID-19 (a few samples of this study predate the infection). Cell type and time point are not known.

This clonotype was observed a few times. J is TRBJ2-1 and V is TRBV2; 8 bases are a match to TRBD1. The trim removed 7 bases at V and 9 bases at J, leaving 17 bases unmatched. Germline V gene lookup returns CDR1 SNHLY and CDR2 FYNNEI. This CDR3 comprises 16 residues. In nucleotides, the CDR3 is TGTGCCAGCACGGGAGTACGGACAGGGACGTTCGCTGAGCAGTTCTTC. Residues: CASTGVRTGTFAEQFF.

This clonotype was found a few times. The chain combines TRBV6-6 with TRBJ2-3; 7 bases agree with TRBD2. Germline V gene sequence: CDR1 MNHNY, CDR2 SVGAGI (reference sequence). The CDR3 is 11 residues long. J gave up 6 bases and V 8 bases, and 2 bases lay outside the gene matches. The CDR3 is CASVGGDTQYF. DNA of the CDR3: TGTGCCAGCGTCGGGGGGGATACGCAGTATTTT.

The chain has TRBV7-9 and TRBJ1-1; no clear D. Germline V lookup: CDR1 SEHNR, CDR2 FQNEAQ (reference sequence). The CDR3 extends over 15 amino acids. The ends were cut back, 4 bases at V and 0 bases at J, with 12 bases in the middle. The CDR3 DNA reads as TGTGCCAGCAGCTCCTCGCCAGTCATGAACACTGAAGCTTTCTTT. As protein: CASSSSPVMNTEAFF.

A word on this clonotype: A much larger clone sits a single nucleotide away, making a read error possible. V usage is TRBV4-3 and J usage is TRBJ2-1; D is ambiguous. The CDR3 runs 14 residues. The germline V gene encodes CDR1 LGHNA and CDR2 YSLEER. The V gene lost 0 bases and the J gene lost 8 bases, with 11 bases spanning the gap. CDR3 residues: CASSQDIPAHEQFF. The DNA for the CDR3 is TGCGCCAGCAGCCAAGACATCCCCGCACATGAGCAGTTCTTC.

This chain links TRBV5-1 with TRBJ1-2; 7 positions agree with TRBD1. Germline V CDR1 and CDR2: SGHRS, YFSETQ. This CDR3 is 14 amino acids long. The V and J ends lost 2 bases and 5 bases, in that order; junction bases with no gene match: 6. This CDR3 is CASSFGTDAYGYTF. The CDR3 DNA reads as TGCGCCAGCAGCTTCGGGACAGATGCGTATGGCTACACCTTC.

This clonotype was seen many times. This rearrangement joins TRBV7-9 to TRBJ2-7; 12 bases match TRBD1. V was pared by 3 bases and J by 2 bases, with 8 bases of the junction left unmatched. The germline gives CDR1 SEHNR, CDR2 FQNEAQ (reference sequence). The CDR3 contains 17 residues. The CDR3 region is CASSFPGQGALTYEQYV. The DNA for the CDR3 is TGTGCCAGCAGCTTTCCGGGACAGGGGGCCCTAACCTACGAGCAGTACGTC.

This chain connects TRBV30 to TRBJ1-3; D ambiguous. The CDR3 loop spans 11 amino acids. The V end was cut by 0 bases, the J end by 6 bases, with 3 bases between. The V gene's germline CDR1 is GTSNPN and CDR2 SVGIG (reference sequence). Written as DNA, the CDR3 is TGTGCCTGGAGTGTTTTAAACACCATATATTTT. This sequence encodes CAWSVLNTIYF. Variable domain in full (rest from reference TRBV30 and TRBJ1-3): SQTIHQWPATLVQPVGSPLSLECTVEGTSNPNLYWYRQAAGRGLQLLFYSVGIGQISSEVPQNLSASRPQDRQFILSSKKLLLSDSGFYLCAWSVLNTIYFGEGSWLTVV.

This chain uses TRBV5-1 with TRBJ2-2, with 13 positions matching TRBD2. This CDR3 comprises 17 residues. Germline CDR1 and CDR2: SGHRS and YFSETQ. V dropped 2 bases and J dropped 6; count of bases not matched to a gene: 7. The CDR3 loop is CASSFGLAGALSGELFF. The CDR3 DNA follows: TGCGCCAGCAGCTTTGGACTAGCGGGGGCCCTTTCCGGGGAGCTGTTTTTT.

The rearrangement uses TRBV28 and TRBJ2-3; D may be TRBD1 (5 bases). CDR3 length equals 14 residues. CDR1 is MDHEN, CDR2 SYDVKM, per germline. The germline V and J ends were trimmed by 2 bases and 6 bases, with 12 bases remaining between them. This chain's CDR3 is CASSLPQGADTQYF. Written as DNA, the CDR3 is TGTGCCAGCAGTTTACCCCAGGGCGCGGATACGCAGTATTTT.

The V call is TRBV20-1, the J call TRBJ2-3; D gene unclear. The germline gives CDR1 DFQATT, CDR2 SNEGSKA (reference sequence). The CDR3 length is 12 residues. Trimming removed 6 bases at V and 1 base at J, with 8 bases between. This CDR3 is CSADSRTDTQYF. The CDR3 DNA reads as TGCAGTGCCGACTCACGCACAGATACGCAGTATTTT.

This clonotype was found a few times. The chain has TRBV29-1 and TRBJ1-5; TRBD1 is a possible D gene (6 bases). Germline-derived CDR1 and CDR2 are SQVTM and ANQGSEA. The CDR3 runs to 14 residues. Trimming pared 4 bases from V and 7 bases from J, leaving 17 bases between. As DNA, the CDR3 is TGCAGCGTTGCCGACGGGGGCGCGGGACAGCCCCAGCATTTT. It encodes CSVADGGAGQPQHF.

The chain uses TRBV6-2 or TRBV6-3 and TRBJ2-7; D is perhaps TRBD2 (6 bases). There are 14 residues in the CDR3. V was shortened by 4 bases and J by 3 bases, with 13 bases between the two germline ends. Germline V lookup: CDR1 MNHEY, CDR2 SVGEGT. CDR3 DNA sequence: TGTGCCAGCAGTTCGCACTCGGGACTCTACGAGCAGTACGTC. Translation: CASSSHSGLYEQYV.

This clonotype was seen repeatedly, ten times or more. V is TRBV7-2 and J is TRBJ2-5; D gene uncertain. V was pared by 6 bases and J by 1 base, with 9 bases between. Germline CDR1 SGHTA, CDR2 FQGNSA. The CDR3 extends over 13 amino acids. CDR3 DNA: TGTGCCAGCAGGCCCTCGGGCCAAGAGACCCAGTACTTC. This translates into CASRPSGQETQYF.

The CDR3: CASSYGGARRSGYTF. CDR3 sequence (DNA): TGTGCCAGCAGTTACGGGGGGGCGCGGAGAAGTGGCTACACCTTC. The V call is TRBV6-2 or TRBV6-3, the J call TRBJ1-2; tentatively, D is TRBD1 (6 bases). Trimming left V 2 bases short and J 7 bases short, with 17 bases between. The germline V gene has CDR1 MNHEY and CDR2 SVGEGT. The CDR3 length is 15 residues.

This sequence joins TRBV12-3 or TRBV12-4 and TRBJ2-4; D might be TRBD1 (5 bases). Trimming pared 7 bases from V and 6 bases from J, leaving 10 bases between. This CDR3 contains 12 residues. The CDR3 DNA reads TGTGCCAGCACTTTTACAGGAAACATTCAGTACTTC. The encoded protein is CASTFTGNIQYF.

This clonotype came up many times. This chain links TRBV6-2 or TRBV6-3 with TRBJ2-7; 10 nucleotides align to TRBD1. This CDR3 contains 15 residues. Germline CDR1 reads MNHEY; CDR2 reads SVGEGT. V shed 4 bases and J 1 base; nucleotides not matched to a gene: 4. Here the CDR3 reads CASSSWDRGSYEQYV. In DNA form, the CDR3 reads TGTGCCAGCAGTTCCTGGGACAGGGGTTCCTACGAGCAGTACGTC.

This clonotype was seen a handful of times. This chain links TRBV29-1 with TRBJ2-7; 8 bases map to TRBD1. The CDR3 loop spans 13 amino acids. V dropped 7 bases and J dropped 6; count of bases not matched to a gene: 11. Germline V CDR1 and CDR2: SQVTM, ANQGSEA. The CDR3 here is CSALGPTGGEQYF. DNA of the CDR3: TGCAGCGCCTTGGGGCCCACAGGGGGCGAGCAGTACTTC.

The gene calls are TRBV4-1 and TRBJ2-3; TRBD2 is a possible D gene (6 bases). V lost 4 bases and J lost 2, with 13 bases in between. In germline, CDR1 is MGHRA, CDR2 YSYEKL. CDR3 length: 15 residues. The CDR3 region has the DNA TGCGCCAGCAGCCGGAAGTGGGACTTCACAGATACGCAGTATTTT. Its translation is CASSRKWDFTDTQYF.

This chain connects TRBV5-1 to TRBJ2-3; TRBD2 matches at 7 bases. Losses at the gene ends were 0 bases for V and 0 bases for J; bases not matched to a gene: 4. The CDR3 runs 16 residues. Looked up from germline, CDR1 is SGHRS and CDR2 is YFSETQ. This CDR3 reads CASSLGVRGSTDTQYF. CDR3 nucleotide sequence: TGCGCCAGCAGCTTGGGGGTGCGGGGGAGCACAGATACGCAGTATTTT. Combining the CDR3 with reference TRBV5-1 and TRBJ2-3 gives the whole variable domain KAGVTQTPRYLIKTRGQQVTLSCSPISGHRSVSWYQQTPGQGLQFLFEYFSETQRNKGNFPGRFSGRQFSNSRSEMNVSTLELGDSALYLCASSLGVRGSTDTQYFGPGTRLTVL.

This clonotype was detected only a few times. The V call is TRBV7-8, the J call TRBJ1-3; 11 bases line up with TRBD1. The CDR3 has 17 amino acids. The germline CDR1 and CDR2 sequences are SGHVS and FQNEAQ. V was clipped by 2 bases and J by 4 bases; unmatched bases: 7. CDR3 sequence reads: CASSLSGTGGSGNTIYF. In DNA form, the CDR3 reads TGTGCCAGCAGCTTATCGGGGACAGGGGGTTCAGGAAACACCATATATTTT.

The chain has TRBV7-9 and TRBJ2-7; TRBD1 agrees at 7 bases. The V and J ends lost 3 bases and 3 bases, in that order; junction bases with no gene match: 11. The CDR3 covers 16 residues. In germline, CDR1 is SEHNR, CDR2 FQNEAQ (reference sequence). This CDR3 is CASSFTGTVKNYEQYF. DNA for the CDR3: TGTGCCAGCAGCTTCACCGGGACAGTGAAAAACTACGAGCAGTACTTC. The full variable domain, completed using reference TRBV7-9 and TRBJ2-7, is DTGVSQNPRHKITKRGQNVTFRCDPISEHNRLYWYRQTLGQGPEFLTYFQNEAQLEKSRLLSDRFSAERPKGSFSTLEIQRTEQGDSAMYLCASSFTGTVKNYEQYFGPGTRLTVT.

This clonotype came up a few times. The J gene is TRBJ2-2, the V gene TRBV5-1; possible D gene TRBD2, 6 bases. V was clipped by 5 bases and J by 4 bases, with 12 bases between them. In germline, CDR1 is SGHRS, CDR2 YFSETQ. There are 14 residues in the CDR3. The CDR3 sequence is CASRTGTLTGELFF. The CDR3 DNA reads TGCGCCAGCAGGACCGGGACTCTCACCGGGGAGCTGTTTTTT.

The genes are TRBV20-1 and TRBJ1-1, with TRBD1 as a possible D gene (5 bases). The CDR3 sequence is 11 residues long. Germline CDR1 and CDR2: DFQATT and SNEGSKA (reference sequence). V was pared by 6 bases and J by 6 bases, with 11 bases between. The CDR3 nucleotides are TGCAGTGCCCCTTCGGGGGCTGAAGCTTTCTTT. It translates to CSAPSGAEAFF.

In its sample, this clonotype was seen a few times. As DNA, the CDR3 is TGCAGTGCTAGAGATCCCGGGCAAGAGACCCAGTACTTC. Translated: CSARDPGQETQYF. This chain uses TRBV20-1 with TRBJ2-5; D is unresolved. Germline-derived CDR1 and CDR2 are DFQATT and SNEGSKA (reference sequence). The CDR3 totals 13 residues. With 0 bases removed from V and 2 bases from J, the gap between germline ends came to 7 bases.

This clonotype was detected a few times. The chain carries TRBV5-1 and TRBJ2-3; 8 positions agree with TRBD2. The CDR3 spans 13 residues. Germline CDR1 SGHRS, CDR2 YFSETQ. Trimming took 7 bases from V and 6 from J; bases not matched to a gene: 7. Written as DNA, the CDR3 is TGCGCCAGCTTGGGACTAGGGGCCGATACGCAGTATTTT. Protein sequence: CASLGLGADTQYF.

This clonotype was counted once. This rearrangement joins TRBV2 to TRBJ2-7; D is unclear. Trimming removed 3 bases at V and 2 bases at J, with 8 bases between. The CDR3 totals 13 residues. Germline CDR1 SNHLY, CDR2 FYNNEI. CDR3 loop: CASSDSRTYEQYF. As DNA, the CDR3 is TGTGCCAGCAGTGATAGCAGAACCTACGAGCAGTACTTC.

This chain joins TRBV12-3 or TRBV12-4 and TRBJ2-7, with D perhaps TRBD1 (6 bases). Trimming removed 8 bases from V and 6 bases from J, with 14 bases in between. CDR3 length: 12 amino acids. In nucleotides, the CDR3 is TGTGCCAGCGGTACAGGGTTCGGCGAGCAGTACGTC. It yields the protein CASGTGFGEQYV.

This clonotype was counted a few times. V gene TRBV4-2 combines with J gene TRBJ2-5; possibly TRBD2 for D (5 bases). Germline CDR1 reads LGHNA; CDR2 reads YNFKEQ. Trimming stripped 1 base from V and 5 bases from J, with 14 bases between. The CDR3 is 15 amino acids. The CDR3: CASSQGLARGETQYF. Here the CDR3 DNA reads TGTGCCAGCAGCCAAGGTTTAGCCAGAGGGGAGACCCAGTACTTC.